Listed below are T cell receptor beta chains from one sample, sequenced in a study of blood T cell repertoires in COVID-19. The method was immunoSEQ multiplex PCR; TCRdb's version includes in-frame clones alone and lacks a portion of them. The repertoire holds around 80,000 clones, with roughly 90% as singletons. The specimen sequenced was peripheral blood. The receptor set was obtained from a man between 60 and 75 years old with acute or convalescent COVID-19. Each CDR3 is given with its conserved first and last residue. A D gene is named only where the DNA matches it firmly. Clone size is given for some rows only: seen once, a few or many times, or a class if the clone is expanded.

V: TRBV6-5
D: -
J: TRBJ1-1
size: few
CDR3: CASSSTHMNTEAFF
DNA: TGTGCCAGCAGTTCAACACACATGAACACTGAAGCTTTCTTT

V: TRBV19
D: -
J: TRBJ2-7
size: once
CDR3: CASSPSGNLRRYF
DNA: TGTGCCAGTAGTCCATCCGGGAATCTCAGGCGGTACTTC

V: TRBV7-3
D: TRBD2
J: TRBJ2-7
size: -
CDR3: CASSLYPPGTSDYEQYF
DNA: TGTGCCAGCAGCTTATACCCCCCCGGGACTAGCGACTACGAGCAGTACTTC

V: TRBV25-1
D: TRBD1
J: TRBJ1-2
size: -
CDR3: CASTGTGGDGYTF
DNA: TGTGCCAGCACCGGGACAGGGGGCGATGGCTACACCTTC

V: TRBV30
D: -
J: TRBJ2-1
size: -
CDR3: CASQKYNEQFF
DNA: TGTGCCTCACAAAAGTACAATGAGCAGTTCTTC

V: TRBV5-1
D: -
J: TRBJ1-6
size: -
CDR3: CASSLSGRGSPLHF
DNA: TGCGCCAGCAGCTTGTCAGGGCGGGGTTCACCCCTCCACTTT

V: TRBV5-1
D: TRBD2
J: TRBJ2-3
size: once
CDR3: CASSRGLAGDTDTQYF
DNA: TGCGCCAGCAGCCGTGGACTAGCGGGGGACACAGATACGCAGTATTTT

V: TRBV5-5
D: TRBD1
J: TRBJ2-7
size: -
CDR3: CASSLRQGAYEQYF
DNA: TGTGCCAGCAGCCTACGACAGGGGGCCTACGAGCAGTACTTC

V: TRBV27
D: TRBD2
J: TRBJ2-2
size: -
CDR3: CASSLGRLPGLADPWPGELFF
DNA: TGTGCCAGCAGTTTAGGAAGACTTCCGGGACTAGCGGACCCCTGGCCCGGGGAGCTGTTTTTT

V: TRBV25-1
D: -
J: TRBJ1-2
size: -
CDR3: CASRGAYGYTF
DNA: TGTGCCAGCAGGGGGGCCTATGGCTACACCTTC

V: TRBV27
D: TRBD1
J: TRBJ2-7
size: -
CDR3: CASTHGQGYEQYF
DNA: TGTGCCAGCACTCACGGACAGGGCTACGAGCAGTACTTC

V: TRBV5-1
D: -
J: TRBJ1-4
size: -
CDR3: CASSLVGRGAEKLFF
DNA: TGCGCCAGCAGCTTGGTGGGGAGAGGCGCCGAAAAACTGTTTTTT

V: TRBV29-1
D: -
J: TRBJ1-1
size: -
CDR3: CSVVLREYTEAFF
DNA: TGCAGCGTTGTACTTAGGGAGTACACTGAAGCTTTCTTT

V: TRBV27
D: TRBD1
J: TRBJ1-2
size: -
CDR3: CASSSIFPSPGGEGYTF
DNA: TGTGCCAGCAGTTCAATCTTTCCATCCCCAGGGGGCGAGGGCTACACCTTC

V: TRBV2
D: -
J: TRBJ1-2
size: -
CDR3: CASSEDRAGIYGYTF
DNA: TGTGCCAGCAGTGAAGACAGGGCTGGGATCTATGGCTACACCTTC

V: TRBV4-1
D: -
J: TRBJ2-7
size: once
CDR3: CASSQTAGEQYF
DNA: TGCGCCAGCAGCCAAACCGCAGGGGAGCAGTACTTC

V: TRBV29-1
D: -
J: TRBJ1-1
size: few
CDR3: CSVGITVNTEAFF
DNA: TGCAGCGTTGGAATTACAGTGAACACTGAAGCTTTCTTT

V: TRBV3-1/TRBV3-2
D: -
J: TRBJ1-1
size: -
CDR3: CASSQDRDTEAFF
DNA: TGTGCCAGCAGCCAAGACAGGGACACTGAAGCTTTCTTT

V: TRBV2
D: TRBD1
J: TRBJ2-1
size: -
CDR3: CASIPATGTGLIYNEQFF
DNA: TGTGCCAGCATCCCCGCTACAGGGACAGGGCTCATCTACAATGAGCAGTTCTTC

V: TRBV7-9
D: TRBD1
J: TRBJ1-2
size: -
CDR3: CASSLELDRGLSTF
DNA: TGTGCCAGCAGCTTAGAGTTGGACAGGGGGCTAAGCACCTTC

V: TRBV6-4
D: TRBD1
J: TRBJ2-1
size: once
CDR3: CASSIEGQGNNEQFF
DNA: TGTGCCAGCAGTATTGAGGGACAGGGGAACAATGAGCAGTTCTTC

V: TRBV4-2
D: TRBD2
J: TRBJ2-7
size: -
CDR3: CASSQVTAGGIDEQYF
DNA: TGTGCCAGCAGCCAAGTTACGGCGGGAGGAATCGACGAGCAGTACTTC

V: TRBV3-1/TRBV3-2
D: TRBD1
J: TRBJ1-4
size: once
CDR3: CASSPGQVILSNEKLFF
DNA: TGTGCCAGCAGCCCGGGACAGGTTATTCTCTCTAATGAAAAACTGTTTTTT

V: TRBV24-1
D: TRBD1
J: TRBJ2-3
size: once
CDR3: CATSGPGQSTDTQYF
DNA: TGTGCCACCAGTGGACCGGGACAGAGCACAGATACGCAGTATTTT

V: TRBV5-1
D: -
J: TRBJ1-4
size: -
CDR3: CASSSGRGGGFEKLFF
DNA: TGCGCCAGCAGCTCGGGGAGAGGAGGCGGGTTCGAAAAACTGTTTTTT

V: TRBV7-8
D: -
J: TRBJ2-7
size: -
CDR3: CASSSRGLGEQYF
DNA: TGTGCCAGCAGCTCGCGGGGTTTGGGCGAGCAGTACTTC

V: TRBV11-2
D: -
J: TRBJ1-1
size: -
CDR3: CASSFRGEVNTEAFF
DNA: TGTGCCAGCAGCTTCAGGGGTGAAGTGAACACTGAAGCTTTCTTT

V: TRBV12-3/TRBV12-4
D: -
J: TRBJ1-3
size: once
CDR3: CASREGGNTIYF
DNA: TGTGCCAGCAGGGAGGGCGGAAACACCATATATTTT

V: TRBV25-1
D: TRBD2
J: TRBJ2-5
size: -
CDR3: CASSATAGGWETQYF
DNA: TGTGCCAGCAGTGCAACCGCGGGGGGCTGGGAGACCCAGTACTTC

V: TRBV5-6
D: TRBD2
J: TRBJ2-7
size: -
CDR3: CASSLVRASGNHEQYF
DNA: TGTGCCAGCAGCTTGGTTAGGGCTAGCGGGAACCACGAGCAGTACTTC

V: TRBV20-1
D: TRBD2
J: TRBJ2-1
size: -
CDR3: CSASLASGSSYNEQFF
DNA: TGCAGTGCTAGTTTGGCTAGCGGGAGCTCCTACAATGAGCAGTTCTTC

V: TRBV20-1
D: TRBD1
J: TRBJ2-7
size: few
CDR3: CSASNTGQGQNEQYF
DNA: TGCAGTGCTAGTAACACTGGACAGGGTCAGAACGAGCAGTACTTC

V: TRBV5-6
D: TRBD1
J: TRBJ1-4
size: once
CDR3: CASRKRQGRRGEKLFF
DNA: TGTGCCAGCAGGAAAAGACAGGGTCGGAGGGGGGAAAAACTGTTTTTT

V: TRBV2
D: TRBD1
J: TRBJ2-2
size: -
CDR3: CASSPPGGTGDTGELFF
DNA: TGTGCCAGCAGTCCCCCGGGGGGGACAGGGGACACCGGGGAGCTGTTTTTT

V: TRBV6-5
D: -
J: TRBJ2-7
size: -
CDR3: CASTKGGANYEQYF
DNA: TGTGCCAGCACCAAGGGGGGGGCTAACTACGAGCAGTACTTC

V: TRBV7-6
D: -
J: TRBJ2-5
size: -
CDR3: CASSLLRDSQETQYF
DNA: TGTGCCAGCAGCTTACTTCGGGACTCCCAAGAGACCCAGTACTTC

V: TRBV27
D: -
J: TRBJ2-1
size: -
CDR3: CASRWMEGSYNEQFF
DNA: TGTGCCAGCAGGTGGATGGAGGGATCCTACAATGAGCAGTTCTTC

V: TRBV6-5
D: -
J: TRBJ1-1
size: -
CDR3: CASRRTVDTEAFF
DNA: TGTGCCAGCAGGCGGACAGTGGACACTGAAGCTTTCTTT

V: TRBV5-1
D: -
J: TRBJ2-5
size: -
CDR3: CASSLVSGLQDQETQYF
DNA: TGCGCCAGCAGCTTAGTATCGGGGTTGCAGGACCAAGAGACCCAGTACTTC

V: TRBV6-5
D: TRBD1
J: TRBJ1-2
size: few
CDR3: CASSYSRTGGYGYTF
DNA: TGTGCCAGCAGTTACTCCAGGACAGGGGGATATGGCTACACCTTC

V: TRBV19
D: -
J: TRBJ1-2
size: -
CDR3: CASSLSADTSDTF
DNA: TGTGCCAGTAGTCTGTCGGCAGACACCTCCGACACCTTC

V: TRBV9
D: -
J: TRBJ1-1
size: once
CDR3: CASSPGATEAFF
DNA: TGTGCCAGCAGCCCAGGGGCCACTGAAGCTTTCTTT

V: TRBV24-1
D: -
J: TRBJ2-5
size: -
CDR3: CATSDPLETQYF
DNA: TGTGCCACCAGTGATCCCCTGGAGACCCAGTACTTC

V: TRBV9
D: TRBD2
J: TRBJ2-7
size: once
CDR3: CASSVAGGLSYEQYF
DNA: TGTGCCAGCAGCGTAGCGGGAGGGCTCTCCTACGAGCAGTACTTC

V: TRBV2
D: -
J: TRBJ1-3
size: -
CDR3: CASSPLGNTIYF
DNA: TGTGCCAGCAGCCCCCTCGGAAACACCATATATTTT